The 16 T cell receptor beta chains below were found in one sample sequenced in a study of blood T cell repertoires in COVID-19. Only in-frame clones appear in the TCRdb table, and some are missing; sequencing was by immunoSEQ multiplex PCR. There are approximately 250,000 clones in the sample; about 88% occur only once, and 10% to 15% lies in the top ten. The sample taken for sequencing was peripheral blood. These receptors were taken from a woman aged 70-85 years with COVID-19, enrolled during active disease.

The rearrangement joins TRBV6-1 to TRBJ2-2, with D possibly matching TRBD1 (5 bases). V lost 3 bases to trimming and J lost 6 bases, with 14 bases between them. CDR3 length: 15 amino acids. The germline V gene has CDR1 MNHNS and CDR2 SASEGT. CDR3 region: CASSESPTVPGELFF. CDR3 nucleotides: TGTGCCAGCAGTGAGTCTCCGACAGTGCCCGGGGAGCTGTTTTTT.

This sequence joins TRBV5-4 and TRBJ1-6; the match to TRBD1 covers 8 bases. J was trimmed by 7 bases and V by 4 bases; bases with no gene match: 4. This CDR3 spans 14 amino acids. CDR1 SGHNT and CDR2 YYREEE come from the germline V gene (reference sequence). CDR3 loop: CASSRTGTNSPLHF. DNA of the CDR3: TGTGCCAGCAGCCGGACAGGGACGAATTCACCCCTCCACTTT. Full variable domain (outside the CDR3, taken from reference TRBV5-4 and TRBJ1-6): ETGVTQSPTHLIKTRGQQVTLRCSSQSGHNTVSWYQQALGQGPQFIFQYYREEENGRGNFPPRFSGLQFPNYSSELNVNALELDDSALYLCASSRTGTNSPLHFGNGTRLTVT.

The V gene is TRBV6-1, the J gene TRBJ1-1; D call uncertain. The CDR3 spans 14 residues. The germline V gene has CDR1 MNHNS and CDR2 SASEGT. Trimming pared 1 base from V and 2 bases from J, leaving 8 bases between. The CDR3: CASSEGAGNTEAFF. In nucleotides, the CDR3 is TGTGCCAGCAGTGAAGGGGCGGGCAACACTGAAGCTTTCTTT.

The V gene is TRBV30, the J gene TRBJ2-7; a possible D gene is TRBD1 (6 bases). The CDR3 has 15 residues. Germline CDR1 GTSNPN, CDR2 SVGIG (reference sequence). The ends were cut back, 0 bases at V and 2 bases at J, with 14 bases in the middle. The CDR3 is CAWSVEPDRTYEQYF. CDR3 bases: TGTGCCTGGAGTGTAGAACCAGACAGGACCTACGAGCAGTACTTC.

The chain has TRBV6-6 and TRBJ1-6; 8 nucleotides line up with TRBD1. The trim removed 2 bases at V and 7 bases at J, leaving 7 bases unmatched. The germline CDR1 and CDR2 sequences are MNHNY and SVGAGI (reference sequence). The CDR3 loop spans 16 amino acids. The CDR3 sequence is CASSYSTDRANSPLHF. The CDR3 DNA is TGTGCCAGCAGTTACAGCACGGACAGGGCCAATTCACCCCTCCACTTT.

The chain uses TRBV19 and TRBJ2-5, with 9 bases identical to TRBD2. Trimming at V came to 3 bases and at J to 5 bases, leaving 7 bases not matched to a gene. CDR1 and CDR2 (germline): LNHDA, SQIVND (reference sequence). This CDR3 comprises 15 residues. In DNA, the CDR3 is TGTGCCAGTAGTATGAATAGCGGGGGACTGGAGACCCAGTACTTC. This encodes CASSMNSGGLETQYF.

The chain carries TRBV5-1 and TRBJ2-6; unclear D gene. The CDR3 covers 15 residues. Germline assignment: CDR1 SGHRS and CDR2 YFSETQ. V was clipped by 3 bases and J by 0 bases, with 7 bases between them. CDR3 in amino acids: CASSSTSSGANVLTF. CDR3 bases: TGCGCCAGCAGCTCCACGAGCTCTGGGGCCAACGTCCTGACTTTC.

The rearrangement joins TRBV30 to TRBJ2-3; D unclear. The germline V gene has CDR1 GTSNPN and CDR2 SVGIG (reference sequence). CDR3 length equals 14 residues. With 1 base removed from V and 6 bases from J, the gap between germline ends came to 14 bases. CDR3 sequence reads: CAWSEKSSRDTQYF. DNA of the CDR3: TGTGCCTGGAGTGAAAAATCGAGCAGGGATACGCAGTATTTT.

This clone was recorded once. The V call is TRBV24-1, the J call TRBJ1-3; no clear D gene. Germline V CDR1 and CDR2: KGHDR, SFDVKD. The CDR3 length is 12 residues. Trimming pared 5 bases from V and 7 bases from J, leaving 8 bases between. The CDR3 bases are TGTGCCACCAGTGCCGCAGGCAACACCATATATTTT. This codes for CATSAAGNTIYF.

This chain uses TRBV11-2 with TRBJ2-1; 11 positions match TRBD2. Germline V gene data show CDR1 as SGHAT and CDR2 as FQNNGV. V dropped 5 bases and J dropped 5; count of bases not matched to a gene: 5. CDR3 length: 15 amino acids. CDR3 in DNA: TGTGCCAGCAGCCTCGGGACTAGCGGAGACAATGAGCAGTTCTTC. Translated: CASSLGTSGDNEQFF.

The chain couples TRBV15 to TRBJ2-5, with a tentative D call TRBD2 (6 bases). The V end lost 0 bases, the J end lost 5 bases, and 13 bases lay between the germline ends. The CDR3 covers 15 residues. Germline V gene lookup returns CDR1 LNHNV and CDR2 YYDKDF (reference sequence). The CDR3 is CATSRDRQEGETQYF. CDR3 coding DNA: TGTGCCACCAGCAGAGATCGGCAGGAGGGGGAGACCCAGTACTTC.

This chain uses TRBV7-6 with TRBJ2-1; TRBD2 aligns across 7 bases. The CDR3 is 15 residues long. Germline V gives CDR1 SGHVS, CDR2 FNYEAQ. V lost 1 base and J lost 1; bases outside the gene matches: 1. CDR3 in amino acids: CASSLGGGSYNEQFF. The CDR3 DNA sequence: TGTGCCAGCAGCTTAGGCGGGGGATCCTACAATGAGCAGTTCTTC.

This CDR3 reads CASSPQTGADNSPLHF. In DNA, the CDR3 is TGTGCCAGCAGCCCGCAAACAGGAGCCGATAATTCACCCCTCCACTTT. This chain joins TRBV7-6 and TRBJ1-6; tentatively, D is TRBD1 (5 bases). Germline CDR1 SGHVS, CDR2 FNYEAQ. This CDR3 spans 16 amino acids. The ends were cut back, 5 bases at V and 5 bases at J, with 16 bases in the middle.

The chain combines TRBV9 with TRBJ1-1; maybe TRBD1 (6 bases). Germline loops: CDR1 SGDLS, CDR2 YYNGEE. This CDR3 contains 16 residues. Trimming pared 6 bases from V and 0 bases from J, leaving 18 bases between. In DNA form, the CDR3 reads TGTGCCAGCACCCCGGACAGCCTCATCATGAACACTGAAGCTTTCTTT. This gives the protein CASTPDSLIMNTEAFF.

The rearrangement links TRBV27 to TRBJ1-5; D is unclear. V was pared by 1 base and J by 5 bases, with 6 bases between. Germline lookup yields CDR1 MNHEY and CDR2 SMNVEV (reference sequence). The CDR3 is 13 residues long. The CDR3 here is CASSLWRDQPQHF. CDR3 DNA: TGTGCCAGCAGTTTATGGAGGGATCAGCCCCAGCATTTT.

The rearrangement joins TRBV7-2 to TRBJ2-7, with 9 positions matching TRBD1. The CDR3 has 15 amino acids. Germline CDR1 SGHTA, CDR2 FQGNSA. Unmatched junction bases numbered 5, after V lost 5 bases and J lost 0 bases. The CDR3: CASSKGTGSSYEQYF. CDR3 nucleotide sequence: TGTGCCAGCAGCAAAGGGACAGGGAGCTCCTACGAGCAGTACTTC.